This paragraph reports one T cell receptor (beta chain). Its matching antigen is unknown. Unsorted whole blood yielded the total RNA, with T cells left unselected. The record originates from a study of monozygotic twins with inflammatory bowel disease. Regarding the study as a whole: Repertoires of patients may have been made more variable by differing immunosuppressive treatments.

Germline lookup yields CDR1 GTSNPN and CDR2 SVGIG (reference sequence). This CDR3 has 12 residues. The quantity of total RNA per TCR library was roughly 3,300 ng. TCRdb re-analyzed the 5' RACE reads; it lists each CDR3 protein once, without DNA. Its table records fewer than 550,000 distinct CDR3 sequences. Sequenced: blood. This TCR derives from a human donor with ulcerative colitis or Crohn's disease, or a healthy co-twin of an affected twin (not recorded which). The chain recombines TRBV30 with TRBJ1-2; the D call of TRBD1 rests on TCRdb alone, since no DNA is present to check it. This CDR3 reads CAWTAGTGPEIF. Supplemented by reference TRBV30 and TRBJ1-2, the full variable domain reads SQTIHQWPATLVQPVGSPLSLECTVEGTSNPNLYWYRQAAGRGLQLLFYSVGIGQISSEVPQNLSASRPQDRQFILSSKKLLLSDSGFYLCAWTAGTGPEIFGSGTRLTVV.